The rows below give T cell receptor beta chains drawn from one sample of a study of shared clonotypes between healthy human individuals. The table came from immunoSEQ multiplex PCR; TCRdb's copy has only in-frame clones and leaves some out. The table lists roughly 1,600,000 clones, approximately 98.5% of them singletons. The source material was naive CD4+ T cells sorted from blood. The receptors here all came from a man in his thirties or forties in good health. Each CDR3 is given with its conserved first and last residue. The order of the fields is J gene, D gene, V gene, CDR3 DNA, CDR3 protein. D genes are given only for firm matches.

j_call: TRBJ2-7
d_call: -
v_call: TRBV20-1
cdr3_nt: TGCAGTACGCACAGAGACTACGAGCAGTACTTC
cdr3_aa: CSTHRDYEQYF

j_call: TRBJ1-4
d_call: -
v_call: TRBV10-3
cdr3_nt: TGTGCCATCAGTGATGGGGGGCTTGCTAATGAAAAACTGTTTTTT
cdr3_aa: CAISDGGLANEKLFF

j_call: TRBJ2-3
d_call: -
v_call: TRBV21-1
cdr3_nt: TGTGCCAGCAGCCCAGGACTAGCGAGACACACAGATACGCAGTATTTT
cdr3_aa: CASSPGLARHTDTQYF

j_call: TRBJ1-2
d_call: TRBD1
v_call: TRBV28
cdr3_nt: TGTGCCAGCAGACCGGGACAGGGGTCGCTTGGCTACACCTTC
cdr3_aa: CASRPGQGSLGYTF

j_call: TRBJ1-4
d_call: TRBD1
v_call: TRBV6-6
cdr3_nt: TGTGCCAGCAGCCATGGACAGGTGCTAAATGAAAAACTGTTTTTT
cdr3_aa: CASSHGQVLNEKLFF

j_call: TRBJ1-4
d_call: -
v_call: TRBV30
cdr3_nt: TGTGCCTGGAGTGAACAGTTAGGGGAAAAACTGTTTTTT
cdr3_aa: CAWSEQLGEKLFF

j_call: TRBJ2-2
d_call: -
v_call: TRBV15
cdr3_nt: TGTGCCACCAGCAGACATTCCGGGGAGCTGTTTTTT
cdr3_aa: CATSRHSGELFF

j_call: TRBJ1-4
d_call: -
v_call: TRBV6-6
cdr3_nt: TGTGCCAGCAGCCGACCTGCAACTAATGAAAAACTGTTTTTT
cdr3_aa: CASSRPATNEKLFF

j_call: TRBJ2-3
d_call: TRBD2
v_call: TRBV10-3
cdr3_nt: TGTGCCATCAGTGGAATTTCTCTAGCGGGAGGGCGAGGCACAGATACGCAGTATTTT
cdr3_aa: CAISGISLAGGRGTDTQYF

j_call: TRBJ1-1
d_call: -
v_call: TRBV18
cdr3_nt: TGTGCCAGCTCACCTTTATTTGGGGGGGACACCAACAGGAACACTGAAGCTTTCTTT
cdr3_aa: CASSPLFGGDTNRNTEAFF

j_call: TRBJ1-1
d_call: -
v_call: TRBV4-3
cdr3_nt: TGCGCCAGCAGCCAAGCAACAGGCAACGTGAACACTGAAGCTTTCTTT
cdr3_aa: CASSQATGNVNTEAFF

j_call: TRBJ1-1
d_call: TRBD1
v_call: TRBV5-1
cdr3_nt: TGCGCCAGCAGCGCAATAAACAGGGGTTTCGGTGAAGCTTTCTTT
cdr3_aa: CASSAINRGFGEAFF

j_call: TRBJ2-7
d_call: -
v_call: TRBV5-4
cdr3_nt: TGTGCCAGCAGCCCCGGGGGTGGGGGGTCCTACGAGCAGTACTTC
cdr3_aa: CASSPGGGGSYEQYF

j_call: TRBJ2-7
d_call: -
v_call: TRBV7-9
cdr3_nt: TGTGCCAGCAGCCTCAGAGGGCAAAAGTACTTC
cdr3_aa: CASSLRGQKYF

j_call: TRBJ2-7
d_call: TRBD1
v_call: TRBV5-1
cdr3_nt: TGCGCCAGCAGCTCCAAGACAGGGTATTACGAGCAGTACTTC
cdr3_aa: CASSSKTGYYEQYF